The clone carrying this TCR beta chain was detected many times. Its antigen is unidentified. The data belong to a study of identical twins. Study observations and caveats: Out-of-frame alpha sequences shared between twins exhibited an excess of low generation probability. In drawing conclusions, the study used cross-sectional statistical analysis and did not follow the same donors. Cord blood's abundant beta clonotypes had fewer insertions, unlike memory repertoires.

The CDR3 is made up of 12 amino acids. V shed 7 bases and J shed 2 bases, with 11 bases lying between them. Germline V CDR1 and CDR2: DFQATT, SNEGSKA (reference sequence). TCRdb ran MiXCR on the 5' RACE reads and lists one entry per CDR3 protein. This sample has a few hundred thousand distinct CDR3 sequences; less than 20% occur once, and the top ten carry approximately 12%. This receptor was obtained from a man aged 50 to 60 in good health. The chain carries TRBV20-1 and TRBJ1-2; D is unresolved. Sequenced material: naive T cells sorted from blood. The DNA for the CDR3 is TGCAGTGTTGTAGGTACCAACTATGGCTACACCTTC. It translates to CSVVGTNYGYTF.